This entry lists 14 T cell receptor beta chains sequenced from one sample in a study of blood T cell repertoires in COVID-19 (dated by TCRdb to about 2020). Preparation of the library involved the immunoSEQ multiplex PCR assay. TCRdb provides this immuneACCESS table in a form limited to in-frame rearrangements. Some clones are lacking; in checked studies, under half of them reflect an unresolved V gene, and why the rest are absent is not known. The sample has approximately 340,000 clones on record, approximately 90% of them singletons. Approximately 9.3% of the sample lies in the top ten. The sequenced sample consisted of peripheral blood. The receptor set was obtained from a man aged 25-45 years with COVID-19, enrolled during active disease.

The chain couples TRBV5-1 to TRBJ2-5, with 12 nucleotides matching TRBD1. The J segment lost 5 bases and the V segment lost 2 bases, leaving 1 base of the junction unmatched. The CDR3 is 14 residues long. Per germline, CDR1 SGHRS and CDR2 YFSETQ. Here the CDR3 DNA reads TGCGCCAGCAGCTTCGGGACAGGGGGCGAGACCCAGTACTTC. Its translation: CASSFGTGGETQYF.

The chain couples TRBV19 to TRBJ2-7; D is possibly TRBD2 (5 bases). This CDR3 has 13 residues. Germline V lookup: CDR1 LNHDA, CDR2 SQIVND (reference sequence). Between the trimmed V and J ends, which lost 8 bases and 3 bases, there was a span of 14 bases. The CDR3 is CASSLRGNYEQYF. CDR3 nucleotide sequence: TGTGCCAGTTCACTCCGGGGAAACTACGAGCAGTACTTC.

The chain combines TRBV20-1 with TRBJ2-4, with D possibly matching TRBD1 (6 bases). Between the trimmed V and J ends, which lost 5 bases and 0 bases, there was a span of 14 bases. From germline, CDR1 is DFQATT and CDR2 SNEGSKA (reference sequence). The CDR3 runs 15 residues. The CDR3 spells CSAGGQQLAKNIQYF. The CDR3 DNA reads as TGCAGTGCTGGTGGACAGCAGCTAGCCAAAAACATTCAGTACTTC.

V usage is TRBV9 and J usage is TRBJ2-5, with 12 nucleotides matching TRBD2. Trimming removed 6 bases from V and 4 bases from J; junction bases left unmatched: 13. The CDR3 has 17 residues. Germline lookup yields CDR1 SGDLS and CDR2 YYNGEE. The CDR3 sequence: CASTRGASGGASETQYF. CDR3 nucleotides: TGTGCCAGCACCCGTGGGGCTAGCGGGGGGGCGTCAGAGACCCAGTACTTC.

This clone was seen only a few times. The chain joins TRBV11-2 to TRBJ2-7, with TRBD1 identical over 8 bases. The CDR3 extends over 16 amino acids. Trimming took 2 bases from V and 3 from J; bases not matched to a gene: 9. Per germline, CDR1 SGHAT and CDR2 FQNNGV. DNA for the CDR3: TGTGCCAGCAGCTTACCTCAGGGGGCCAGGTTCTACGAGCAGTACTTC. This encodes CASSLPQGARFYEQYF.

The chain combines TRBV7-3 with TRBJ2-1; no clear D. This CDR3 region has 15 residues. Germline V lookup: CDR1 SGHTA, CDR2 FQGTGA. V lost 2 bases and J 5 bases, leaving 13 bases between the germline ends. CDR3: CASSLEVGYNNEQFF. The CDR3 DNA sequence: TGTGCCAGCAGCTTAGAGGTCGGCTACAACAATGAGCAGTTCTTC.

The chain couples TRBV28 to TRBJ2-7; TRBD2 aligns across 13 bases. This CDR3 comprises 16 residues. After removal of 8 bases from V and 4 bases from J, the junction contained 11 bases not matched to a gene. The V gene's germline CDR1 is MDHEN and CDR2 SYDVKM. The CDR3 region has the DNA TGTGCCAGCTACACCCACGGACTAGCGGGAGCGTACGAGCAGTACTTC. Protein: CASYTHGLAGAYEQYF.

This clone was detected once. The V and J genes are TRBV4-2 and TRBJ2-3; a possible D gene is TRBD2 (5 bases). Germline V gene lookup returns CDR1 LGHNA and CDR2 YNFKEQ. The CDR3 runs 16 residues. Trimming stripped 3 bases from V and 3 bases from J, with 16 bases between. The CDR3 DNA is TGTGCCAGCAGCCAGACGGGAAACCCCCCAACAGATACGCAGTATTTT. Encoded protein: CASSQTGNPPTDTQYF.

This clone was seen many times. The chain couples TRBV3-1 (or the pseudogene TRBV3-2) to TRBJ1-2; 8 nucleotides match TRBD1. Per the germline V gene, CDR1 is LGHDT and CDR2 is YNNKEL (reference sequence). After removal of 0 bases from V and 4 bases from J, the junction contained 4 bases not matched to a gene. CDR3 length: 15 amino acids. The CDR3 sequence: CASSQEPDRVYGYTF. Here the CDR3 DNA reads TGTGCCAGCAGCCAAGAACCGGACAGGGTCTATGGCTACACCTTC.

The rearrangement joins TRBV18 to TRBJ2-7; D is possibly TRBD1 (6 bases). From germline, CDR1 is KGHSH and CDR2 LQKENI. The CDR3 spans 17 residues. V lost 0 bases and J lost 5, with 20 bases in between. The chain's CDR3 is CASSPPPGVRVKNEQYF. CDR3 nucleotide sequence: TGTGCCAGCTCACCACCCCCAGGGGTTAGGGTAAAGAACGAGCAGTACTTC.

The V call is TRBV28, the J call TRBJ2-1, with D possibly matching TRBD2 (5 bases). The V gene's germline CDR1 is MDHEN and CDR2 SYDVKM. This CDR3 comprises 16 residues. The V end was cut by 1 base, the J end by 1 base, with 11 bases between. CDR3 sequence: CASSLFGAESYNEQFF. CDR3 bases: TGTGCCAGCAGTTTATTTGGAGCGGAGTCCTACAATGAGCAGTTCTTC.

V and J are TRBV2 and TRBJ1-5; no firm D call. Germline V gene lookup returns CDR1 SNHLY and CDR2 FYNNEI. V was shortened by 7 bases and J by 2 bases, with 9 bases between the two germline ends. This CDR3 region has 13 residues. CDR3 sequence (DNA): TGTGCCAGCATAAGGGAGCGCAATCAGCCCCAGCATTTT. Its protein is CASIRERNQPQHF.

This chain links TRBV20-1 with TRBJ2-7; unclear D gene. In germline, CDR1 is DFQATT, CDR2 SNEGSKA (reference sequence). Trimming cost V 5 bases and J 4 bases, with 6 bases left between them. CDR3 length equals 10 residues. The CDR3 DNA is TGCAGTGCTCCCAGATACGAGCAGTACTTC. It codes for CSAPRYEQYF.

This clone was recorded once. The rearrangement links TRBV4-3 to TRBJ2-2; D is possibly TRBD2 (6 bases). Trimming shortened V by 0 bases and J by 8 bases, and 13 bases separated the two germline ends. The CDR3 has 15 amino acids. CDR1 is LGHNA and CDR2 is YSLEER in the germline V gene. In nucleotides, the CDR3 is TGCGCCAGCAGCCAAGATTTACGGGAGTGGGGGGAGCTGTTTTTT. This codes for CASSQDLREWGELFF.